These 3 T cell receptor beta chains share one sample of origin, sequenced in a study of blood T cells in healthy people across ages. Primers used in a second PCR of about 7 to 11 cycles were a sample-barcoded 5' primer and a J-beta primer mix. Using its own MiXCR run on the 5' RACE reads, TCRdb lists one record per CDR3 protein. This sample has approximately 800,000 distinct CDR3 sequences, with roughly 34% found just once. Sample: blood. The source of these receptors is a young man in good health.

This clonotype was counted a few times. The CDR3 reads CSATPGPNIQYF. The CDR3, as DNA: TGCAGTGCTACCCCGGGACCAAACATTCAGTACTTC. The genes are TRBV20-1 and TRBJ2-4; D possibly uses TRBD1 or TRBD2 (5 bases each). V dropped 4 bases and J dropped 6 bases, with 10 bases sitting between them. Germline CDR1 is DFQATT and CDR2 is SNEGSKA (reference sequence). The CDR3 runs 12 residues.

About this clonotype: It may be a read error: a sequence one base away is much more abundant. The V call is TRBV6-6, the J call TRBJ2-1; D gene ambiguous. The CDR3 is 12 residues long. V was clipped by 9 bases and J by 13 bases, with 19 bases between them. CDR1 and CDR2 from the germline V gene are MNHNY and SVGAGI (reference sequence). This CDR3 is CASFALGETQFF. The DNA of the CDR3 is TGTGCCAGTTTTGCACTCGGAGAGACCCAGTTCTTC.

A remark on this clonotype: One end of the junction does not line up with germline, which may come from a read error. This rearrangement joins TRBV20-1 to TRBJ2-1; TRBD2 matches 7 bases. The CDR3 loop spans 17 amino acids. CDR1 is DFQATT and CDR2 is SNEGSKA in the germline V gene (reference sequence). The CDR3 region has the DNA TGCAGTGCTAGAGATCATAGTCGGGGGGAGACCTACAATGAGCAGATCTTC. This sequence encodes CSARDHSRGETYNEQIF.